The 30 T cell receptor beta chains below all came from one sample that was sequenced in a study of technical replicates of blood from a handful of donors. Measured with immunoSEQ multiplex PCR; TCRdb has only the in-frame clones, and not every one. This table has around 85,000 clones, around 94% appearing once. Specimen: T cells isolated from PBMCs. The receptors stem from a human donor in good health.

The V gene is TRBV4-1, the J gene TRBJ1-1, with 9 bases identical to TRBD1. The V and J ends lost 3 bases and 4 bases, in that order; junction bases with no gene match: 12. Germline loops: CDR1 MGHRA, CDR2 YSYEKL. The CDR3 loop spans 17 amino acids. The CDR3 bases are TGCGCCAGCAGCCACAGTCCCGGGACAGGGTCGCGCACTGAAGCTTTCTTT. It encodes CASSHSPGTGSRTEAFF.

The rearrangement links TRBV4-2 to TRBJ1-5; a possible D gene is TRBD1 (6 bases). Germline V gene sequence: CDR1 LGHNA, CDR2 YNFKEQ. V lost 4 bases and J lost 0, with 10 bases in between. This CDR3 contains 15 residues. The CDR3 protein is CASSLRTDSNQPQHF. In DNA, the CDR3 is TGTGCCAGCAGCCTCCGGACAGATAGCAATCAGCCCCAGCATTTT.

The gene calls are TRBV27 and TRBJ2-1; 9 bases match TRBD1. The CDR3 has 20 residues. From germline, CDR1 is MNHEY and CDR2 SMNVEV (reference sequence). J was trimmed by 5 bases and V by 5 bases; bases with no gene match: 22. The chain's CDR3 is CASSLGSFGQGFFNNNEQFF. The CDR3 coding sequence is TGTGCCAGCAGTCTAGGATCGTTCGGACAGGGGTTCTTCAACAACAATGAGCAGTTCTTC.

The CDR3 loop is CAISGGYEQYF. The CDR3 DNA follows: TGTGCCATCAGCGGAGGGTACGAGCAGTACTTC. The genes are TRBV10-3 and TRBJ2-7, with D maybe TRBD2 (6 bases). Germline CDR1 ENHRY, CDR2 SYGVKD. The V end was cut by 6 bases, the J end by 4 bases, with 7 bases between. This CDR3 has 11 amino acids.

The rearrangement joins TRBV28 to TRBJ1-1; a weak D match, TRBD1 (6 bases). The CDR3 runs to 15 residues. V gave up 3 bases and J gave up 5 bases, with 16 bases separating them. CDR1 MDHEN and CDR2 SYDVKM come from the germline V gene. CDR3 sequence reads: CASSFTGIGETEAFF. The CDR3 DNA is TGTGCCAGCAGTTTTACAGGGATTGGGGAGACTGAAGCTTTCTTT.

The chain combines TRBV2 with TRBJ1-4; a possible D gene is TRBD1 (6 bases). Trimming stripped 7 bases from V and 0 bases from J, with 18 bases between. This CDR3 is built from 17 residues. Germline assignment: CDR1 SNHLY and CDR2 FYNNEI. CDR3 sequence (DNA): TGTGCCAGCATTCGAGGGGGACACCTTGCAACTAATGAAAAACTGTTTTTT. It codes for CASIRGGHLATNEKLFF. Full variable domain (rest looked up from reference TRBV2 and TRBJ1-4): EPEVTQTPSHQVTQMGQEVILRCVPISNHLYFYWYRQILGQKVEFLVSFYNNEISEKSEIFDDQFSVERPDGSNFTLKIRSTKLEDSAMYFCASIRGGHLATNEKLFFGSGTQLSVL.

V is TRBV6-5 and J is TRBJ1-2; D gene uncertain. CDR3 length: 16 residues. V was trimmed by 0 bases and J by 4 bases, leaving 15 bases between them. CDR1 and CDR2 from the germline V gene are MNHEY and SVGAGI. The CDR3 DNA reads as TGTGCCAGCAGTTACTCGATAATAAACCCGGGCTATGGCTACACCTTC. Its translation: CASSYSIINPGYGYTF.

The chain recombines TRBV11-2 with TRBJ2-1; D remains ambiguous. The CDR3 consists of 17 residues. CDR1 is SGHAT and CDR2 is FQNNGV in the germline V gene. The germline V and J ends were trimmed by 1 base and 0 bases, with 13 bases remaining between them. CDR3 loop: CASSLGISASSYNEQFF. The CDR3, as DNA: TGTGCCAGCAGCTTAGGTATTAGTGCAAGCTCCTACAATGAGCAGTTCTTC. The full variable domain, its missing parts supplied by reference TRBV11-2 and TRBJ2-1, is EAGVAQSPRYKIIEKRQSVAFWCNPISGHATLYWYQQILGQGPKLLIQFQNNGVVDDSQLPKDRFSAERLKGVDSTLKIQPAKLEDSAVYLCASSLGISASSYNEQFFGPGTRLTVL.

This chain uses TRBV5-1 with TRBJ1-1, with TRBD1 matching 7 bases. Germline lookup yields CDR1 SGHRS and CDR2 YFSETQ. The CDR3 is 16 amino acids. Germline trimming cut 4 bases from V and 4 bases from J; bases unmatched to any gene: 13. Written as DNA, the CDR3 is TGCGCCAGCAGCCAAACACTCCCAGGGGGTGGCACTGAAGCTTTCTTT. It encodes CASSQTLPGGGTEAFF.

The CDR3 reads CASSESSQGPLNTEAFF. CDR3 nucleotide sequence: TGTGCCAGCAGTGAATCCTCACAGGGGCCACTGAACACTGAAGCTTTCTTT. The V gene is TRBV25-1, the J gene TRBJ1-1, with 7 bases aligning to TRBD1. The trim removed 1 base at V and 0 bases at J, leaving 8 bases unmatched. The CDR3 contains 17 residues. Germline V gene data show CDR1 as MGHDK and CDR2 as SYGVNS. The variable domain in full, with the rest retrieved from reference TRBV25-1 and TRBJ1-1, is EADIYQTPRYLVIGTGKKITLECSQTMGHDKMYWYQQDPGMELHLIHYSYGVNSTEKGDLSSESTVSRIRTEHFPLTLESARPSHTSQYLCASSESSQGPLNTEAFFGQGTRLTVV.

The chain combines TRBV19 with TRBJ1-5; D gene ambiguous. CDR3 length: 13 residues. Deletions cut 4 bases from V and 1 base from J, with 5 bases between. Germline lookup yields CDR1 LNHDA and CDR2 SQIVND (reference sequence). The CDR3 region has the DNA TGTGCCAGTAGTACGGTCAGCAATCAGCCCCAGCATTTT. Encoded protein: CASSTVSNQPQHF.

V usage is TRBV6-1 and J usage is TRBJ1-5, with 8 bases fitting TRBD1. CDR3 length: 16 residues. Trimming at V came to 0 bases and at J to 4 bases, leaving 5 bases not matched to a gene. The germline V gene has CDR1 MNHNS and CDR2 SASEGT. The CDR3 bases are TGTGCCAGCAGTGAAGCGGGGACAGGAATAAATCAGCCCCAGCATTTT. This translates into CASSEAGTGINQPQHF.

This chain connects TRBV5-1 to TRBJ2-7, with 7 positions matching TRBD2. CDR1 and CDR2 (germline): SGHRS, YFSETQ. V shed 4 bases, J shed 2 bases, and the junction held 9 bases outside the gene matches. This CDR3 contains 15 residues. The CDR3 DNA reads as TGCGCCAGCAGCCCTGCGGGGGTTCCCCCCTACGAGCAGTACTTC. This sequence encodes CASSPAGVPPYEQYF.

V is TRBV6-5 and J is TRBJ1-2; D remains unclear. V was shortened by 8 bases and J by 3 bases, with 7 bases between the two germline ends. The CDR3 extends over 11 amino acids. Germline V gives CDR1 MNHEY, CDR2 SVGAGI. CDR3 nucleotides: TGTGCCAGCGGTGGCTACTATGGCTACACCTTC. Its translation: CASGGYYGYTF.

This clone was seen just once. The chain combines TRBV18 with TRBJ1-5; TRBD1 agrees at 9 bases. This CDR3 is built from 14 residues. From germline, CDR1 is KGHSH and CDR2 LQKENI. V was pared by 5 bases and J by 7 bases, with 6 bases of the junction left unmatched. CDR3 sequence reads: CASSTEDRGQPQHF. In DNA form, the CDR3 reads TGTGCCAGCTCAACCGAGGACAGGGGACAGCCCCAGCATTTT.

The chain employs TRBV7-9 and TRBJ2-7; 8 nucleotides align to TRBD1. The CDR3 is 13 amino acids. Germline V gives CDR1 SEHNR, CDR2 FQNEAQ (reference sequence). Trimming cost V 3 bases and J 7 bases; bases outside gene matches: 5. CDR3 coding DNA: TGTGCCAGCAGCTTGGGACAGGATCGGGAGCAGTACTTC. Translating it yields CASSLGQDREQYF.

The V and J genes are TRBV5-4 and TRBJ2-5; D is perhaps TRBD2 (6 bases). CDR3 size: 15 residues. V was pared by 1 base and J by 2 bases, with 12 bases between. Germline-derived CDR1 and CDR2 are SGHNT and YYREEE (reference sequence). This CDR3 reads CASSLYTSLQETQYF. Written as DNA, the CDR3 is TGTGCCAGCAGCTTGTATACTAGCCTACAAGAGACCCAGTACTTC. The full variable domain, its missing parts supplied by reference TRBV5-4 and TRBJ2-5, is ETGVTQSPTHLIKTRGQQVTLRCSSQSGHNTVSWYQQALGQGPQFIFQYYREEENGRGNFPPRFSGLQFPNYSSELNVNALELDDSALYLCASSLYTSLQETQYFGPGTRLLVL.

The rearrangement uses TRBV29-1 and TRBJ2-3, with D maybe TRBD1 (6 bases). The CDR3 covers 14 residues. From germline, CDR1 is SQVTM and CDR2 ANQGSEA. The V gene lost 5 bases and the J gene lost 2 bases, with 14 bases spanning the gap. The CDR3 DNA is TGCAGCGTTCGGTGGTCAGGGGTCACAGATACGCAGTATTTT. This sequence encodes CSVRWSGVTDTQYF.

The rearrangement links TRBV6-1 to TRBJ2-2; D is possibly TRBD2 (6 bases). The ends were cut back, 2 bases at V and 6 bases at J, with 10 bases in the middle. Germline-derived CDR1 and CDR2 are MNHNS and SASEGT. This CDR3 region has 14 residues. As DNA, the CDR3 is TGTGCCAGCAGTGAAAGGAGGGTCCCCGGGGAGCTGTTTTTT. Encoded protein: CASSERRVPGELFF.

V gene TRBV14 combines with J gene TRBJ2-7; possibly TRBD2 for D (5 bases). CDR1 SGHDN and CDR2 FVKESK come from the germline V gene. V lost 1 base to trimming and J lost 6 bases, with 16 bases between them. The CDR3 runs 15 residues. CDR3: CASSQGWASRGEQYF. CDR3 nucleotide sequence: TGTGCCAGCAGCCAAGGTTGGGCCTCCCGGGGCGAGCAGTACTTC.

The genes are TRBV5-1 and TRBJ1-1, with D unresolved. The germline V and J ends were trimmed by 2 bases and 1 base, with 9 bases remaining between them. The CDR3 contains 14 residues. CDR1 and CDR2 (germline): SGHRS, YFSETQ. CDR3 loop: CASSFGNANTEAFF. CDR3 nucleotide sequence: TGCGCCAGCAGCTTCGGTAATGCGAACACTGAAGCTTTCTTT.

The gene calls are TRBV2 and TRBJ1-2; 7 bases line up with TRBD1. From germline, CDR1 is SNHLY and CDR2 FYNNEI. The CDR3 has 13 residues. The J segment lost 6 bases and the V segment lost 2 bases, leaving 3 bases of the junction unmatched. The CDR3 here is CASSENRGDGYTF. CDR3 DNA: TGTGCCAGCAGTGAAAACAGGGGTGATGGCTACACCTTC.

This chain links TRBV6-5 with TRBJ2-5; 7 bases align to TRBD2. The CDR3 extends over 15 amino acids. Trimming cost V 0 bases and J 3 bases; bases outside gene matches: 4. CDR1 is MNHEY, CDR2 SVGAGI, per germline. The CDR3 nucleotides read TGTGCCAGCAGTTACTCGACTGCGGGGGAAGAGACCCAGTACTTC. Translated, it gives CASSYSTAGEETQYF.

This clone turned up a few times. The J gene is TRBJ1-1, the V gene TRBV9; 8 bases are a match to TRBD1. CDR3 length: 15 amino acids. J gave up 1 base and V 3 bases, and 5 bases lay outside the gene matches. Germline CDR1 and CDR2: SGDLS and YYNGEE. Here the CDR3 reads CASSERTGKNTEAFF. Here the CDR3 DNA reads TGTGCCAGCAGCGAAAGGACAGGGAAGAACACTGAAGCTTTCTTT.

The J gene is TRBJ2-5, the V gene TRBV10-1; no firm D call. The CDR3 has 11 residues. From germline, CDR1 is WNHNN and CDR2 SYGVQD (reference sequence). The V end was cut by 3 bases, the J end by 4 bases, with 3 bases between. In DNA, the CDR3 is TGCGCCAGCAGTGACCGAGAGACCCAGTACTTC. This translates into CASSDRETQYF.

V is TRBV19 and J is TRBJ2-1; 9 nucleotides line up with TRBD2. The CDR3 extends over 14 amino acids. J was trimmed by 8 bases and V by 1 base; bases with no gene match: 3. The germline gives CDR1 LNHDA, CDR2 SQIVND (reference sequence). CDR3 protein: CASSIVAGVYEQFF. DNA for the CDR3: TGTGCCAGTAGTATAGTAGCGGGAGTTTATGAGCAGTTCTTC.

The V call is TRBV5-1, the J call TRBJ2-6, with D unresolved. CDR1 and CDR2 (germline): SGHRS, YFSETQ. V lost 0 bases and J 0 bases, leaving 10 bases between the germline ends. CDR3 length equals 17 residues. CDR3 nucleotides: TGCGCCAGCAGCTTGGAACAGCTTAACTCTGGGGCCAACGTCCTGACTTTC. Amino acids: CASSLEQLNSGANVLTF.

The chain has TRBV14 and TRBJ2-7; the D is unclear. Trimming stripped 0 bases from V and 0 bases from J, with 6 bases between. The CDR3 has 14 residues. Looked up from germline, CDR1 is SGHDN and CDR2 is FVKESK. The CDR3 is CASSQESNSYEQYF. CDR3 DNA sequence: TGTGCCAGCAGCCAAGAAAGCAACTCCTACGAGCAGTACTTC.

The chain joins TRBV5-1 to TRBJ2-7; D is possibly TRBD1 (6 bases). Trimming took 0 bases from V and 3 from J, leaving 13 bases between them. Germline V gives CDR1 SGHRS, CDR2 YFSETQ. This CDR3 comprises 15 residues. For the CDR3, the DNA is TGCGCCAGCAGCTTGGGGCAGGGGTCGTACTACGAGCAGTACTTC. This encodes CASSLGQGSYYEQYF.

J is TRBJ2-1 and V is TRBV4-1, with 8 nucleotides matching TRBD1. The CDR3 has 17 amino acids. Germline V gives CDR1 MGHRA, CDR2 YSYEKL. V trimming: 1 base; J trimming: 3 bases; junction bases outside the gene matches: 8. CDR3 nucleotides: TGCGCCAGCAGCCAAGGAGAGGGGACAGGAGTCTACAATGAGCAGTTCTTC. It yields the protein CASSQGEGTGVYNEQFF.